The T cell receptor beta chain described here comes from a study of cytomegalovirus exposure and HLA in healthy donors. Germline V CDR1 and CDR2: SGHRS, YFSETQ. The CDR3 has 16 amino acids. V gave up 10 bases and J gave up 4 bases; unmatched junction bases: 10. Points on this clone: The antigen remains unidentified.

Findings and limits, study-wide: One variant, a missense change in DCLRE1C, was linked in a later analysis to TCR beta V- and J-gene trimming.

Both 60 Vbeta primers and 13 Jbeta primers went into the PCR. Clones were read by immunoSEQ multiplex PCR, and TCRdb kept only the in-frame ones, dropping some. The repertoire holds some 130,000 clones, with 66% as singletons. The sequencing sample was made of PBMCs. This clonotype was obtained from a human donor in good health. This chain joins TRBV5-1 and TRBJ2-5, with TRBD2 identical over 16 bases. CDR3 sequence (DNA): TGCGCCTCGAGTCCGGGACTAGCGGGAGGGCGAGAGACCCAGTACTTC. This encodes CASSPGLAGGRETQYF.